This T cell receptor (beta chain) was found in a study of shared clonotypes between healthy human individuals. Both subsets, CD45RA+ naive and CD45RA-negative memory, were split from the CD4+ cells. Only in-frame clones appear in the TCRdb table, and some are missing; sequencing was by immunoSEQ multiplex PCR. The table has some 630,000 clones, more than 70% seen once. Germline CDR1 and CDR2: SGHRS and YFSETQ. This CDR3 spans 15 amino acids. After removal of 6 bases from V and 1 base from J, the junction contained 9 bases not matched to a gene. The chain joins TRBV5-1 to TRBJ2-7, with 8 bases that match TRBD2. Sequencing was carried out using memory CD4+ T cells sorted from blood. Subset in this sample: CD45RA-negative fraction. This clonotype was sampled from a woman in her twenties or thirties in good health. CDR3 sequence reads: CASTPSTSGSYEQYF. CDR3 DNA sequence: TGCGCCAGCACCCCCAGCACTAGCGGATCCTACGAGCAGTACTTC.